This is a list of T cell receptor beta chains from one sample in a study of Tregs in tolerant kidney transplant recipients. Assay: immunoSEQ multiplex PCR; the TCRdb copy retains only in-frame clones and omits some. The data show around 64,000 clones, roughly 86% seen once. The specimen was CD4+ T cells from blood (PBMCs), collected 6 months after the transplant. The receptors were gathered from a human patient who received a combined kidney and bone marrow transplant. Part of the T cell pool may stem from the graft donor. The CDR3 runs from the conserved cysteine through the conserved F or W. The D gene is left open where the match is weak. Clone size is given for some rows only: seen once, a few or many times, or a class if the clone is expanded.

v_call: TRBV4-2; j_call: TRBJ2-5; d_call: TRBD2; clone_size: NA; cdr3_nt: TGTGCCAGCAGCACCGGGGCGCGGGAGGGGGAGGAGACCCAGTACTTC; cdr3_aa: CASSTGAREGEETQYF
v_call: TRBV29-1; j_call: TRBJ1-2; d_call: NA; clone_size: NA; cdr3_nt: TGCAGCGTTGAAGGGGGGGATCGACAGTTCAGCGGCTACACCTTC; cdr3_aa: CSVEGGDRQFSGYTF
v_call: TRBV19; j_call: TRBJ2-5; d_call: TRBD1; clone_size: once; cdr3_nt: TGTGCCAGTAGTATATCCTCCGGGACAGGCTACCGCCTCCAAGAGACCCAGTACTTC; cdr3_aa: CASSISSGTGYRLQETQYF
v_call: TRBV6-1; j_call: TRBJ1-2; d_call: TRBD1; clone_size: NA; cdr3_nt: TGTGCCAGCAGTGATCGACAGGGGGCGTACTATGGCTACACCTTC; cdr3_aa: CASSDRQGAYYGYTF
v_call: TRBV19; j_call: TRBJ2-1; d_call: TRBD1; clone_size: NA; cdr3_nt: TGTGCCAGTAGTAAAACCGGGACAGGGGTCACCTACAATGAGCAGTTCTTC; cdr3_aa: CASSKTGTGVTYNEQFF
v_call: TRBV7-2; j_call: TRBJ1-2; d_call: NA; clone_size: NA; cdr3_nt: TGTGCCAGCAGCTTAGAAAGTCGTTCGGGTGGCTACACCTTC; cdr3_aa: CASSLESRSGGYTF
v_call: TRBV7-2; j_call: TRBJ1-2; d_call: TRBD1; clone_size: NA; cdr3_nt: TGTGCCAGCAGAGCCGGGACAGGGATATATCGCTATGGCTACACCTTC; cdr3_aa: CASRAGTGIYRYGYTF
v_call: TRBV7-2; j_call: TRBJ2-7; d_call: NA; clone_size: NA; cdr3_nt: TGTGCCAGCAGCTTACCAGGGCTTTCCTACGAGCAGTACTTC; cdr3_aa: CASSLPGLSYEQYF
v_call: TRBV18; j_call: TRBJ1-5; d_call: NA; clone_size: NA; cdr3_nt: TGTGCCAGCTCACCAAAAGCGGCCAGGGAGGAACAGCCCCAGCATTTT; cdr3_aa: CASSPKAAREEQPQHF
v_call: TRBV19; j_call: TRBJ1-6; d_call: TRBD1; clone_size: NA; cdr3_nt: TGTGCCAGCAAGACAGGGAGGACCTATAATTCACCCCTCCACTTT; cdr3_aa: CASKTGRTYNSPLHF
v_call: TRBV7-6; j_call: TRBJ2-5; d_call: NA; clone_size: NA; cdr3_nt: TGTGCCAGCAGCTTAGGGACTAGGGGGTCGGAGACCCAGTACTTC; cdr3_aa: CASSLGTRGSETQYF
v_call: TRBV6-5; j_call: TRBJ2-1; d_call: NA; clone_size: once; cdr3_nt: TGTGCCAGCAGTTACTCTTCAGTCTCAGGCTACAATGAGCAGTTCTTC; cdr3_aa: CASSYSSVSGYNEQFF
v_call: TRBV23-1; j_call: TRBJ1-1; d_call: NA; clone_size: NA; cdr3_nt: TGCGCCAGTCCGTCTACGGGGTTTTACACTGAAGCTTTCTTT; cdr3_aa: CASPSTGFYTEAFF
v_call: TRBV5-1; j_call: TRBJ2-2; d_call: TRBD1; clone_size: NA; cdr3_nt: TGCGCCAGCAGCTGGGACAGCGGGGAGCTGTTTTTT; cdr3_aa: CASSWDSGELFF
v_call: TRBV10-3; j_call: TRBJ2-1; d_call: TRBD2; clone_size: NA; cdr3_nt: TGTGCCATCAGCACACTAGCGGGGAGCTCCTACAATGAGCAGTTCTTC; cdr3_aa: CAISTLAGSSYNEQFF
v_call: TRBV6-1; j_call: TRBJ2-7; d_call: TRBD1; clone_size: NA; cdr3_nt: TGTGCCAGCAGTGAAAGGGGACAGGGGGCCTACGAGCAGTACTTC; cdr3_aa: CASSERGQGAYEQYF
v_call: TRBV29-1; j_call: TRBJ1-1; d_call: NA; clone_size: NA; cdr3_nt: TGCAGCGTTGCGGTGGGCAGAGACACTGAAGCTTTCTTT; cdr3_aa: CSVAVGRDTEAFF
v_call: TRBV27; j_call: TRBJ1-4; d_call: NA; clone_size: NA; cdr3_nt: TGTGCCAGCAGCCGGAGTAGGAATGAAAAACTGTTTTTT; cdr3_aa: CASSRSRNEKLFF
v_call: TRBV6-6; j_call: TRBJ2-7; d_call: TRBD1; clone_size: few; cdr3_nt: TGTGCCAGCAGTTACTCGCAGGGGGCGCGGAACGAGCAGTACTTC; cdr3_aa: CASSYSQGARNEQYF
v_call: TRBV18; j_call: TRBJ1-2; d_call: TRBD1; clone_size: NA; cdr3_nt: TGTGCCAGCTCACCCTGGTCCAGCCGACAGGGTGAGGGCTATGGCTACACCTTC; cdr3_aa: CASSPWSSRQGEGYGYTF
v_call: TRBV7-2; j_call: TRBJ2-2; d_call: NA; clone_size: NA; cdr3_nt: TGTGCCAGCAGCTTAGTTGTTCCAGGGATCACCGGGGAGCTGTTTTTT; cdr3_aa: CASSLVVPGITGELFF
v_call: TRBV15; j_call: TRBJ2-7; d_call: NA; clone_size: NA; cdr3_nt: TGTGCCACCAGCAACGGGGGTTACGAGCAGTACTTC; cdr3_aa: CATSNGGYEQYF
v_call: TRBV7-2; j_call: TRBJ2-5; d_call: TRBD1; clone_size: NA; cdr3_nt: TGTGCCAGCAGCTTAGCAGGAACAGGGGGCGCGGAGACCCAGTACTTC; cdr3_aa: CASSLAGTGGAETQYF
v_call: TRBV19; j_call: TRBJ2-6; d_call: NA; clone_size: NA; cdr3_nt: TGTGCCAGTACCCAAGACTCCTCCGGGGCCAACGTCCTGACTTTC; cdr3_aa: CASTQDSSGANVLTF
v_call: TRBV7-2; j_call: TRBJ1-2; d_call: NA; clone_size: NA; cdr3_nt: TGTGCCAGCAGCTTAGGGAACAGCAACTATGGCTACACCTTC; cdr3_aa: CASSLGNSNYGYTF
v_call: TRBV27; j_call: TRBJ1-6; d_call: TRBD1; clone_size: NA; cdr3_nt: TGTGCCAGCAGTTTTGCAGGGGGGTACTCCCCCCTCCACTTT; cdr3_aa: CASSFAGGYSPLHF
v_call: TRBV29-1; j_call: TRBJ2-2; d_call: TRBD2; clone_size: once; cdr3_nt: TGCAGCGTGACTACTAGCGGGGGGGCCCGGGAGCTGTTTTTT; cdr3_aa: CSVTTSGGARELFF
v_call: TRBV9; j_call: TRBJ2-7; d_call: TRBD2; clone_size: NA; cdr3_nt: TGTGCCAGCAGCCCACTAGCGGGAGGGCCCTACGAGCAGTACTTC; cdr3_aa: CASSPLAGGPYEQYF
v_call: TRBV27; j_call: TRBJ1-2; d_call: TRBD1; clone_size: NA; cdr3_nt: TGTGCCAGCATGCTACAGGGGGCGCACGGCTACACCTTC; cdr3_aa: CASMLQGAHGYTF
v_call: TRBV11-1; j_call: TRBJ2-2; d_call: TRBD2; clone_size: NA; cdr3_nt: TGTGCCAGCAACCCCGGGGGAAGCGGGGGTATTCTCTCCGGGGAGCTGTTTTTT; cdr3_aa: CASNPGGSGGILSGELFF
v_call: TRBV2; j_call: TRBJ2-1; d_call: TRBD2; clone_size: NA; cdr3_nt: TGTGCCAGCAGTGAATTACTAGCGGGCCTGCATGAGCAGTTCTTC; cdr3_aa: CASSELLAGLHEQFF
v_call: TRBV11-2; j_call: TRBJ1-1; d_call: TRBD1; clone_size: once; cdr3_nt: TGTGCCAGCAGCTTCGGCAGGGGGTCTTTGACTGAAGCTTTCTTT; cdr3_aa: CASSFGRGSLTEAFF
v_call: TRBV7-8; j_call: TRBJ2-5; d_call: NA; clone_size: NA; cdr3_nt: TGTGCCAGCAGCTTACGGTCGGCTAGCGATCAAGAGACCCAGTACTTC; cdr3_aa: CASSLRSASDQETQYF
v_call: TRBV7-2; j_call: TRBJ1-2; d_call: NA; clone_size: NA; cdr3_nt: TGTGCCAGCAGCTACCCCAGCCTCACAGGAAACTATGGCTACACCTTC; cdr3_aa: CASSYPSLTGNYGYTF
v_call: TRBV7-9; j_call: TRBJ2-7; d_call: TRBD1; clone_size: NA; cdr3_nt: TGTGCCAGCAGCTCATTAGACAGGGGAGGTGAGCAGTACTTC; cdr3_aa: CASSSLDRGGEQYF
v_call: TRBV5-1; j_call: TRBJ1-6; d_call: NA; clone_size: NA; cdr3_nt: TGCGCCAGCAGCTTGGGGGCGGGGGGCGCGAATTCACCCCTCCACTTT; cdr3_aa: CASSLGAGGANSPLHF
v_call: TRBV11-3; j_call: TRBJ2-5; d_call: NA; clone_size: NA; cdr3_nt: TGTGCCAGCAGCTTCGGGACTCAGACGGAGACCCAGTACTTC; cdr3_aa: CASSFGTQTETQYF
v_call: TRBV5-4; j_call: TRBJ2-7; d_call: NA; clone_size: NA; cdr3_nt: TGTGCCAGCAGCTTGGACCCTAGCGCCTACGAGCAGTACTTC; cdr3_aa: CASSLDPSAYEQYF
v_call: TRBV30; j_call: TRBJ2-7; d_call: NA; clone_size: NA; cdr3_nt: TGTGCCTGGAGTATTAACATCTTGTACGAGCAGTACTTC; cdr3_aa: CAWSINILYEQYF
v_call: TRBV18; j_call: TRBJ1-6; d_call: NA; clone_size: NA; cdr3_nt: TGTGCCAGCTCACCACTGGGACCGCCGGGGGGAGGTTCACCCCTCCACTTT; cdr3_aa: CASSPLGPPGGGSPLHF
v_call: TRBV10-1; j_call: TRBJ2-7; d_call: TRBD2; clone_size: NA; cdr3_nt: TGCGCCAGCAGTGTGGCCGGGACTATCTTC; cdr3_aa: CASSVAGTIF
v_call: TRBV4-1; j_call: TRBJ1-2; d_call: NA; clone_size: NA; cdr3_nt: TGCGCCAGCAGCCAACCTACTAGAGGGTATGGCTACACCTTC; cdr3_aa: CASSQPTRGYGYTF
v_call: TRBV6-5; j_call: TRBJ2-7; d_call: NA; clone_size: NA; cdr3_nt: TGTGCCAGCAGTCGGCAGGGAAGCGAGCAGTACTTC; cdr3_aa: CASSRQGSEQYF
v_call: TRBV4-3; j_call: TRBJ2-3; d_call: NA; clone_size: once; cdr3_nt: TGCGCCAGCAGCCCTACCGGACTCACAGATACGCAGTATTTT; cdr3_aa: CASSPTGLTDTQYF
v_call: TRBV7-2; j_call: TRBJ1-1; d_call: NA; clone_size: NA; cdr3_nt: TGTGCCAGCAGCTTATTTGTAGGAGTGAACACTGAAGCTTTCTTT; cdr3_aa: CASSLFVGVNTEAFF
v_call: TRBV7-6; j_call: TRBJ2-7; d_call: NA; clone_size: NA; cdr3_nt: TGTGCCAGCAGCTTACTACAGGGCTACGAGCAGTACTTC; cdr3_aa: CASSLLQGYEQYF
v_call: TRBV30; j_call: TRBJ2-7; d_call: TRBD2; clone_size: NA; cdr3_nt: TGTGCCTGGACCTTTCTTGGACTAGCGGGCCTAGGGGAGCAGTACTTC; cdr3_aa: CAWTFLGLAGLGEQYF
v_call: TRBV4-2; j_call: TRBJ2-5; d_call: TRBD2; clone_size: NA; cdr3_nt: TGTGCCAGCAGCCAGAAGAGTAGCGGGAGGTACCAAGAGACCCAGTACTTC; cdr3_aa: CASSQKSSGRYQETQYF
v_call: TRBV4-1; j_call: TRBJ1-1; d_call: TRBD1; clone_size: NA; cdr3_nt: TGCGCCAGCAGCCGCGCCGGGACAGGAGCTTTCTTT; cdr3_aa: CASSRAGTGAFF
v_call: TRBV27; j_call: TRBJ1-6; d_call: NA; clone_size: few; cdr3_nt: TGTGCCAGCAGTTTATTTTCGGGGAATGGATCACCCCTCCACTTT; cdr3_aa: CASSLFSGNGSPLHF